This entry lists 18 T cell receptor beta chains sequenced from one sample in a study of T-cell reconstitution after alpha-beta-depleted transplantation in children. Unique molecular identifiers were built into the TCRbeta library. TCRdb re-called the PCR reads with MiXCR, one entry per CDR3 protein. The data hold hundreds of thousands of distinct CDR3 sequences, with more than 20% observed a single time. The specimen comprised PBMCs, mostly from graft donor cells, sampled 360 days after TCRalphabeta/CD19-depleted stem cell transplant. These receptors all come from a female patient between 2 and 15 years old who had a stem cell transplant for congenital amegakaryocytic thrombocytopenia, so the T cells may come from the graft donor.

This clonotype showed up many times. Written as DNA, the CDR3 is TGTGCCAGCAGTTTACTTCTCTACAATGAGCAGTTCTTC. Translating gives CASSLLLYNEQFF. The chain links TRBV28 to TRBJ2-1; D not resolved. Looked up from germline, CDR1 is MDHEN and CDR2 is SYDVKM. Trimming shortened V by 2 bases and J by 3 bases, and 5 bases separated the two germline ends. This CDR3 contains 13 residues.

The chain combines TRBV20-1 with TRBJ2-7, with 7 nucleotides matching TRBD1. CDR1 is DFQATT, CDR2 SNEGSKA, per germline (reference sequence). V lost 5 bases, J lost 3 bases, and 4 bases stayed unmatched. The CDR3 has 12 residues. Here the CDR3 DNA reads TGCAGTGCTTCCGGGACAGACTACGAGCAGTACTTC. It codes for CSASGTDYEQYF.

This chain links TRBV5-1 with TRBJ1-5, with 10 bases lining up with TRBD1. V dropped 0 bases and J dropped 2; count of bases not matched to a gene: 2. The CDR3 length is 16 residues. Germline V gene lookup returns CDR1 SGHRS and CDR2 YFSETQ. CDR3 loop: CASSLEGQGGNQPQHF. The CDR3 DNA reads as TGCGCCAGCAGCTTGGAAGGACAGGGGGGCAATCAGCCCCAGCATTTT.

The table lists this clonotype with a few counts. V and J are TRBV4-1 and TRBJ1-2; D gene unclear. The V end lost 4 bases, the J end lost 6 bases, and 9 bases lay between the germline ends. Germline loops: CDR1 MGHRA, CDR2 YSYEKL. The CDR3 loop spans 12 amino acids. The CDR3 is CASSRIGNGYTF. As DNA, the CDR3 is TGCGCCAGCAGCCGGATAGGAAATGGCTACACCTTC.

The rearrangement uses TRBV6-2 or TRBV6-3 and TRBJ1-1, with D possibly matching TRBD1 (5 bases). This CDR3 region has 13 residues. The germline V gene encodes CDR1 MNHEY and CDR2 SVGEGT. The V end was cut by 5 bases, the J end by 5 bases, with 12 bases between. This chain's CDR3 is CASSRTLRTEAFF. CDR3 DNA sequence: TGTGCCAGCAGTCGGACACTTCGGACTGAAGCTTTCTTT.

The CDR3 reads CASRQGFFNSPLHF. The CDR3 DNA is TGTGCCAGCAGACAGGGGTTTTTTAATTCACCCCTCCACTTT. V usage is TRBV25-1 and J usage is TRBJ1-6; TRBD1 aligns across 7 bases. V shed 6 bases, J shed 6 bases, and the junction held 5 bases outside the gene matches. The CDR3 loop spans 14 amino acids. Germline V CDR1 and CDR2: MGHDK, SYGVNS. The complete variable domain, with remaining parts taken from reference TRBV25-1 and TRBJ1-6, reads EADIYQTPRYLVIGTGKKITLECSQTMGHDKMYWYQQDPGMELHLIHYSYGVNSTEKGDLSSESTVSRIRTEHFPLTLESARPSHTSQYLCASRQGFFNSPLHFGNGTRLTVT.

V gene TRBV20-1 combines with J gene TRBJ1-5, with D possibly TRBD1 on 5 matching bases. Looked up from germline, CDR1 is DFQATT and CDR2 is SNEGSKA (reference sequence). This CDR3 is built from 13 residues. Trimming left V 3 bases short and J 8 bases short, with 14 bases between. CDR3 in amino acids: CSASLGTREPQHF. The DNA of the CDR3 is TGCAGTGCTAGTTTAGGAACCAGGGAGCCCCAGCATTTT.

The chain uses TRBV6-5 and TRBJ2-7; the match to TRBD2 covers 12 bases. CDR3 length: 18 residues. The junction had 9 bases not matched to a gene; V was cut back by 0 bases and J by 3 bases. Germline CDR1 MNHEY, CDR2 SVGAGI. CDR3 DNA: TGTGCCAGCAGTTACTCGACGCGTACTAGCGGGAGGATCTACGAGCAGTACTTC. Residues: CASSYSTRTSGRIYEQYF.

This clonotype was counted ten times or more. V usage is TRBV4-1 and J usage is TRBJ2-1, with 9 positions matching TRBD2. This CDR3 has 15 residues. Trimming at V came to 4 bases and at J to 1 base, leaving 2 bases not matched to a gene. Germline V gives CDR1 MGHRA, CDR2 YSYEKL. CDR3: CASSLSGGSYNEQFF. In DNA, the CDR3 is TGCGCCAGCAGCCTAAGCGGGGGGTCCTACAATGAGCAGTTCTTC.

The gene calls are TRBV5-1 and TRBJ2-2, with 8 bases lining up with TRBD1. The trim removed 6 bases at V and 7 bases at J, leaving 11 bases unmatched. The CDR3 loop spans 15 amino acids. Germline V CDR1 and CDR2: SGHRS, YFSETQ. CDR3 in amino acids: CASTLARGRVGELFF. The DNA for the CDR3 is TGCGCCAGCACTTTGGCCAGGGGGCGCGTCGGGGAGCTGTTTTTT.

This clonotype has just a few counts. In nucleotides, the CDR3 is TGTGCCAGCAGCCCTCCGGGTCAGCCCCAGCATTTT. Translating gives CASSPPGQPQHF. V gene TRBV6-6 combines with J gene TRBJ1-5, with D unresolved. Germline CDR1 is MNHNY and CDR2 is SVGAGI (reference sequence). Trimming took off 6 bases at V and 6 bases at J, with 9 bases between the two ends. CDR3 length: 12 amino acids.

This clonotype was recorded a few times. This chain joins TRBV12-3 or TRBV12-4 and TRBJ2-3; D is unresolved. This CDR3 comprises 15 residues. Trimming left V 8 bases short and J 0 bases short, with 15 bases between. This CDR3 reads CASSDDWASTDTQYF. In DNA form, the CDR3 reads TGTGCCAGCTCAGACGACTGGGCTAGCACAGATACGCAGTATTTT.

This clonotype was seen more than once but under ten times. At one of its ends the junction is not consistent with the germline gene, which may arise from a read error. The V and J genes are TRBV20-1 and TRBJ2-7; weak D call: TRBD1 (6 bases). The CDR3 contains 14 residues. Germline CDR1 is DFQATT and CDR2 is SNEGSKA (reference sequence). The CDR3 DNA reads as TGCAGTGCTGGAGACAGGATCTTACACTACGAGCAGTACTTC. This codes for CSAGDRILHYEQYF.

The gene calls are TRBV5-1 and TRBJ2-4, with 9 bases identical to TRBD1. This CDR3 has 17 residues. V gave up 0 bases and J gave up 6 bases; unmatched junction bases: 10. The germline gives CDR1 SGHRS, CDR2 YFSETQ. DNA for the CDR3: TGCGCCAGCAGCTTGGAGGGACAGGGACCGCGATTAAACATTCAGTACTTC. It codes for CASSLEGQGPRLNIQYF.

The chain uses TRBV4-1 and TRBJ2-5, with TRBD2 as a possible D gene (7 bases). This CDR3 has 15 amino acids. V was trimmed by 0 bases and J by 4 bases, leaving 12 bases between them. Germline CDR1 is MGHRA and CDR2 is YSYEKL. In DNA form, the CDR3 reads TGCGCCAGCAGCCAAGACAGGGGAGGGTCAGAGACCCAGTACTTC. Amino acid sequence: CASSQDRGGSETQYF.

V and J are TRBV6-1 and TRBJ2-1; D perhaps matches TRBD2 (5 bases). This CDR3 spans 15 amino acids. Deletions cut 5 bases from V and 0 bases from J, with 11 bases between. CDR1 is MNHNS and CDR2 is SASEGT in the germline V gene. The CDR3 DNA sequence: TGTGCCAGCAGTCGGGGTTTGAGCTCCTACAATGAGCAGTTCTTC. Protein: CASSRGLSSYNEQFF.

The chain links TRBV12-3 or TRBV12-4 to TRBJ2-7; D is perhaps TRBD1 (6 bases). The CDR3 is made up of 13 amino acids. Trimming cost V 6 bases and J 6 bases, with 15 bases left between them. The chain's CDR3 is CASSPNRVGEQYF. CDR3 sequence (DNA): TGTGCCAGCAGCCCGAACAGGGTCGGCGAGCAGTACTTC.

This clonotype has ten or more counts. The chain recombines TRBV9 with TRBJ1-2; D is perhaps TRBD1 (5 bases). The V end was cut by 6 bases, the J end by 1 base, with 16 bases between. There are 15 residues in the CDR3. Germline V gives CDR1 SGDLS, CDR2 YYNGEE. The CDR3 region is CASNTRDSINYGYTF. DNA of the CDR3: TGTGCCAGCAATACCCGGGACTCCATTAACTATGGCTACACCTTC.